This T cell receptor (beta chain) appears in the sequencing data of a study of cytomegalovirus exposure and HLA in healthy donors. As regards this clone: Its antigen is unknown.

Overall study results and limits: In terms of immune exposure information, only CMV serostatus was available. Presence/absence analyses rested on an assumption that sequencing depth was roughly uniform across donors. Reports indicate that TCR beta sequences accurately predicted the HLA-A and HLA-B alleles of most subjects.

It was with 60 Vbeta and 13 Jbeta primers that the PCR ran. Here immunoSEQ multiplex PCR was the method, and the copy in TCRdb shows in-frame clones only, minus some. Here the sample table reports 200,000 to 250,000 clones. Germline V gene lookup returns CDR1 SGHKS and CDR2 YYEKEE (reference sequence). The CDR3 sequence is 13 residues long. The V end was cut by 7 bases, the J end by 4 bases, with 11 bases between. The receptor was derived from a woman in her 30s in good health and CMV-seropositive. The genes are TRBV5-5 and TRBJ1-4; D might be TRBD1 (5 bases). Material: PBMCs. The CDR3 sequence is CASGGDDNEKLFF. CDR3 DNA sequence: TGTGCCAGCGGCGGGGACGATAATGAAAAACTGTTTTTT.